The clone carrying this T cell receptor (beta chain) occurred many times. This sample is part of a study of T cell repertoires in cytomegalovirus infection. The germline V gene encodes CDR1 LGHNA and CDR2 YSLEER. The V and J ends lost 0 bases and 1 base, in that order; junction bases with no gene match: 5. This CDR3 contains 17 residues. TCRdb processed the reads anew with MiXCR; each CDR3 protein has one entry. Of 310,000 or so distinct CDR3 sequences listed, about 8.8% are singletons. Sequencing input: PBMCs. This sequence originates from a human donor in good health (CMV status not recorded). Some clones in this sample may be carry-over from other donors' samples. This chain links TRBV4-3 with TRBJ2-2, with TRBD2 matching 7 bases. CDR3 sequence reads: CASSQDLSGVNTGELFF. The CDR3 DNA sequence: TGCGCCAGCAGCCAAGACTTGAGCGGGGTGAACACCGGGGAGCTGTTTTTT.